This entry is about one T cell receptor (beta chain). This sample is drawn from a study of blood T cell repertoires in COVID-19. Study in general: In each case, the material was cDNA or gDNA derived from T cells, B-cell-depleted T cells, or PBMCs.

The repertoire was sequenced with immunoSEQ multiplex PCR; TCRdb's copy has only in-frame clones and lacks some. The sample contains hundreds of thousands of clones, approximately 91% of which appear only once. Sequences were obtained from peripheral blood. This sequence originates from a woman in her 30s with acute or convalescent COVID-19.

The CDR3 reads CAWSVHRGANGYTF. The CDR3 region has the DNA TGTGCCTGGAGTGTACATCGGGGGGCAAATGGCTACACCTTC. The V gene is TRBV30, the J gene TRBJ1-2; possibly TRBD1 for D (6 bases). The germline V gene encodes CDR1 GTSNPN and CDR2 SVGIG (reference sequence). The CDR3 spans 14 residues. V was clipped by 0 bases and J by 6 bases, with 14 bases between them.